Each of the 10 T cell receptor beta chains below was sequenced from the same sample in a study of vaccination and CD4 T cells after COVID-19 (dated by TCRdb to about 2022). Receptors were amplified or captured by PCR. Sequencing was carried out with an Illumina iSeq 100. TCR sequencing of DNA from cultured CD4+ T cells used the Oncomine TCR Beta short-read assay at the Johns Hopkins FTIC core. Through fastp at Q25 and MiXCR, TCRdb rebuilt clones from the public reads, retaining in-frame beta chains. For every CDR3 protein sequence, its rows merge into one entry that carries the most common genes and DNA. The sample yields about 15,000 distinct CDR3 sequences; roughly three fifths were counted once. About 12% of the sample is held by the ten biggest clonotypes. The treatment or condition label of this sample denotes: roughly 10-day PBMC culture with coronavirus spike peptide pools or control peptides (ViraFEST assay).

Their cognate antigens are unknown. Material: CD4+ T cells from blood, cultured in vitro. Receptors originate from a human donor who had recovered from COVID-19.

The chain carries TRBV20-1 and TRBJ2-5, with TRBD1 matching 9 bases. In germline, CDR1 is DFQATT, CDR2 SNEGSKA (reference sequence). The CDR3 is 16 amino acids. J gave up 1 base and V 3 bases, and 9 bases lay outside the gene matches. CDR3 loop: CSASFDRGSVQETQYF. As DNA, the CDR3 is TGCAGTGCTAGCTTCGACAGGGGGTCCGTCCAAGAGACCCAGTACTTC.

The J gene is TRBJ2-6, the V gene TRBV6-1; D call uncertain. The ends were cut back, 5 bases at V and 0 bases at J, with 11 bases in the middle. The CDR3 runs to 16 residues. Germline assignment: CDR1 MNHNS and CDR2 SASEGT. The chain's CDR3 is CASSPRPGSGANVLTF. The CDR3 DNA reads TGTGCCAGCAGTCCCCGACCCGGCTCTGGGGCCAACGTCCTGACTTTC.

This clonotype was observed a few times. The J gene is TRBJ2-3, the V gene TRBV7-2; 10 bases are a match to TRBD1. Germline values: CDR1 SGHTA, CDR2 FQGNSA. The CDR3 loop spans 15 amino acids. With V trimmed by 2 bases and J by 6 bases, 5 bases remained unmatched. DNA of the CDR3: TGTGCCAGCAGCTTACCGGGACAGGGGTCGGATACGCAGTATTTT. Translating it yields CASSLPGQGSDTQYF.

The CDR3 spells CASSLRDNEQFF. As DNA, the CDR3 is TGTGCCAGCAGTTTAAGGGACAATGAGCAGTTCTTC. The chain uses TRBV27 and TRBJ2-1; D gene unclear. Trimming removed 2 bases at V and 5 bases at J, with 4 bases between. From germline, CDR1 is MNHEY and CDR2 SMNVEV (reference sequence). The CDR3 sequence is 12 residues long.

This sequence joins TRBV11-3 and TRBJ2-3; 8 positions match TRBD2. The germline gives CDR1 SGHNT, CDR2 YENEEA. The V gene end was trimmed by 6 bases and the J gene end by 6 bases; junction bases not matched to a gene: 8. There are 14 residues in the CDR3. CDR3 protein: CASSGRGAEDTQYF. CDR3 sequence (DNA): TGTGCCAGCAGTGGGCGGGGGGCTGAGGATACGCAGTATTTT.

The rearrangement uses TRBV10-3 and TRBJ2-1, with 13 bases fitting TRBD2. This CDR3 is 16 amino acids long. Trimming removed 2 bases from V and 2 bases from J; junction bases left unmatched: 0. Germline CDR1 ENHRY, CDR2 SYGVKD. The CDR3 nucleotides are TGTGCCATCAGTGAGGGGACTAGCGGGACCTACAATGAGCAGTTCTTC. The encoded protein is CAISEGTSGTYNEQFF.

This clonotype was seen more than once but under ten times. The chain carries TRBV6-1 and TRBJ2-7; either TRBD1 or TRBD2 may fit D (5 bases each). Between the trimmed V and J ends, which lost 5 bases and 4 bases, there was a span of 21 bases. The germline CDR1 and CDR2 sequences are MNHNS and SASEGT. CDR3 length equals 16 residues. The CDR3 loop reads CASSRIAGTLAYEQYF. CDR3 DNA: TGTGCCAGCAGTCGAATAGCCGGGACGCTCGCGTACGAGCAGTACTTC.

The rearrangement joins TRBV27 to TRBJ1-3; possibly TRBD1 for D (6 bases). This CDR3 has 16 residues. V was clipped by 0 bases and J by 4 bases, with 13 bases between them. CDR1 is MNHEY and CDR2 is SMNVEV in the germline V gene (reference sequence). The CDR3 nucleotides are TGTGCCAGCAGTTTATCCCGGGACATGGCCGGAAACACCATATATTTT. Amino acids: CASSLSRDMAGNTIYF.

The chain has TRBV19 and TRBJ1-2; TRBD1 aligns across 9 bases. Germline assignment: CDR1 LNHDA and CDR2 SQIVND (reference sequence). After removal of 5 bases from V and 2 bases from J, the junction contained 3 bases not matched to a gene. The CDR3 runs 14 residues. CDR3 residues: CASSSTGGNYGYTF. The CDR3 DNA is TGTGCCAGTAGTTCGACAGGGGGGAACTATGGCTACACCTTC.

The chain uses TRBV27 and TRBJ1-2, with 9 bases aligning to TRBD1. Germline V gives CDR1 MNHEY, CDR2 SMNVEV (reference sequence). This CDR3 is built from 16 residues. J was trimmed by 5 bases and V by 5 bases; bases with no gene match: 12. CDR3 DNA sequence: TGTGCCAGCAGTCCGCGAACAGGGGGCGGGCAGTATGGCTACACCTTC. It translates to CASSPRTGGGQYGYTF.